The 7 T cell receptor beta chains presented below share a single source sample, sequenced in a study of T cell responses to AZD1222 COVID-19 vaccine. This table comes from immunoSEQ multiplex PCR, and its TCRdb copy is limited to in-frame clones, with some not included. Among just over 60,000 clones, approximately 80% were seen once, and the ten largest hold about 14%. The starting material was peripheral blood, obtained on day 0 of AZD1222 vaccination. The receptors originated from an adult in good health.

The rearrangement joins TRBV19 to TRBJ1-1, with 7 bases identical to TRBD1. CDR3 length: 14 amino acids. Unmatched junction bases numbered 9, after V lost 9 bases and J lost 2 bases. Germline V gene data show CDR1 as LNHDA and CDR2 as SQIVND (reference sequence). This CDR3 is CASSNRDRNTEAFF. For the CDR3, the DNA is TGTGCCAGCAGCAACAGGGACAGAAACACTGAAGCTTTCTTT.

The V and J genes are TRBV19 and TRBJ1-1, with D perhaps TRBD1 (5 bases). There are 14 residues in the CDR3. Trimming stripped 3 bases from V and 4 bases from J, with 12 bases between. The germline V gene has CDR1 LNHDA and CDR2 SQIVND (reference sequence). For the CDR3, the DNA is TGTGCCAGTAGTATCTTTGGGGGTTTCACTGAAGCTTTCTTT. It encodes CASSIFGGFTEAFF.

The V call is TRBV4-1, the J call TRBJ1-2; D is unresolved. The CDR3 covers 18 residues. V shed 2 bases and J shed 1 base, with 20 bases lying between them. Germline lookup yields CDR1 MGHRA and CDR2 YSYEKL. CDR3 bases: TGCGCCAGCAGCCAAAACCGACAAGAAGGGTACAATAACTATGGCTACACCTTC. This translates into CASSQNRQEGYNNYGYTF.

The chain joins TRBV28 to TRBJ1-3, with 7 nucleotides matching TRBD1. The CDR3 runs to 15 residues. V shed 6 bases, J shed 0 bases, and the junction held 5 bases outside the gene matches. Germline CDR1 reads MDHEN; CDR2 reads SYDVKM. This chain's CDR3 is CASSQGVTSGNTIYF. CDR3 DNA: TGTGCCAGCAGCCAGGGGGTAACCTCTGGAAACACCATATATTTT.

This rearrangement joins TRBV28 to TRBJ1-1, with D possibly matching TRBD1 (5 bases). V lost 5 bases to trimming and J lost 0 bases, with 13 bases between them. The CDR3 contains 15 residues. Germline lookup yields CDR1 MDHEN and CDR2 SYDVKM. This chain's CDR3 is CASSVGGVLNTEAFF. In nucleotides, the CDR3 is TGTGCCAGCAGTGTTGGGGGAGTCTTGAACACTGAAGCTTTCTTT.

The gene calls are TRBV5-4 and TRBJ1-1; unclear D gene. Germline CDR1 is SGHNT and CDR2 is YYREEE (reference sequence). This CDR3 is 13 amino acids long. Trimming took off 2 bases at V and 4 bases at J, with 9 bases between the two ends. The CDR3 bases are TGTGCCAGCAGCTTTTCTGAGGGCACTGAAGCTTTCTTT. Protein sequence: CASSFSEGTEAFF. The variable domain in full, completed from reference TRBV5-4 and TRBJ1-1, reads ETGVTQSPTHLIKTRGQQVTLRCSSQSGHNTVSWYQQALGQGPQFIFQYYREEENGRGNFPPRFSGLQFPNYSSELNVNALELDDSALYLCASSFSEGTEAFFGQGTRLTVV.

V is TRBV19 and J is TRBJ2-3; 7 bases fit TRBD2. The CDR3 contains 17 residues. The ends lost 3 bases at V and 7 bases at J; junction bases unmatched: 16. Germline CDR1 reads LNHDA; CDR2 reads SQIVND (reference sequence). The CDR3 DNA reads as TGTGCCAGTAGTATGGAACGAGGAGTGGGGGGGAAGAATACGCAGTATTTT. Residues: CASSMERGVGGKNTQYF.